Below, 8 T cell receptor beta chains from the same sample are listed, as sequenced in a study of breast tumors, draining lymph nodes, adjacent tissues. MiXCR, run by TCRdb on the multiplex PCR reads, gives a single entry per CDR3 protein. There are around 120,000 distinct CDR3 sequences in the sample; 15% to 20% occur only once, and less than 4.5% lies in the top ten. Breast cancer patients provided tissue from their axillary draining lymph nodes. Material for sequencing was axillary lymph node tissue. Receptors were obtained from a female donor with breast cancer. Some clones in this sample may be carry-over from other donors' samples.

As regards this clonotype: A much more abundant neighbour one base away suggests this may be a read error. The J gene is TRBJ2-5, the V gene TRBV18; D remains unclear. Per germline, CDR1 KGHSH and CDR2 LQKENI. V shed 3 bases and J shed 2 bases, with 7 bases lying between them. The CDR3 totals 13 residues. The CDR3 DNA follows: TGTGCCAGCTCACCGGCACAACAAGAGACCCAGTACTTC. This gives the protein CASSPAQQETQYF.

Ten or more counts support this clonotype. The chain links TRBV5-4 to TRBJ2-7, with D possibly being TRBD1 or TRBD2 (7 bases each). The CDR3 runs 15 residues. Trimming removed 0 bases from V and 3 bases from J, with 13 bases in between. Germline assignment: CDR1 SGHNT and CDR2 YYREEE (reference sequence). This CDR3 is CASSLEGGGLYEQYF. CDR3 DNA: TGTGCCAGCAGCTTGGAGGGAGGGGGCCTCTACGAGCAGTACTTC.

This clonotype was observed at least ten times. In DNA, the CDR3 is TGCGCCAGCAGTGAGCGGCGGGGGGCATACAATGAGCAGTTCTTC. Translating it yields CASSERRGAYNEQFF. V usage is TRBV10-1 and J usage is TRBJ2-1, with 8 bases lining up with TRBD2. After removal of 2 bases from V and 4 bases from J, the junction contained 4 bases not matched to a gene. CDR1 and CDR2 (germline): WNHNN, SYGVQD (reference sequence). The CDR3 loop spans 15 amino acids.

This clonotype was observed at least ten times. The gene calls are TRBV5-1 and TRBJ1-2, with a tentative D call TRBD1 (5 bases). CDR1 SGHRS and CDR2 YFSETQ come from the germline V gene. The ends were cut back, 0 bases at V and 5 bases at J, with 14 bases in the middle. This CDR3 region has 15 residues. The CDR3 region is CASSLDRPGGYGYTF. The CDR3 bases are TGCGCCAGCAGCTTGGACCGCCCCGGGGGTTATGGCTACACCTTC.

Notes on this clonotype: This may come from a read error, since a much larger clone is one base off. The chain recombines TRBV7-3 with TRBJ2-1, with D possibly TRBD1 on 5 matching bases. This CDR3 comprises 14 residues. Germline lookup yields CDR1 SGHTA and CDR2 FQGTGA. The CDR3 DNA is TGTGCCGGCAGCTCCGACAGATCCTACAATGAGCAGTTCTTC. Its translation is CAGSSDRSYNEQFF.

This clonotype showed up many times. The rearrangement uses TRBV19 and TRBJ2-2, with 11 bases fitting TRBD2. The CDR3 consists of 15 residues. J was trimmed by 11 bases and V by 6 bases; bases with no gene match: 11. CDR1 is LNHDA, CDR2 SQIVND, per germline (reference sequence). The CDR3 region is CASSPASGGIFELFF. CDR3 coding DNA: TGTGCCAGTAGCCCCGCTAGCGGGGGGATCTTCGAGCTGTTTTTT.

The rearrangement links TRBV5-1 to TRBJ1-1, with TRBD1 identical over 8 bases. The ends lost 4 bases at V and 6 bases at J; junction bases unmatched: 5. This CDR3 has 13 amino acids. The germline V gene encodes CDR1 SGHRS and CDR2 YFSETQ. Written as DNA, the CDR3 is TGCGCCAGCAGCCCTGGACAGGGAGCTGAAGCTTTCTTT. The encoded protein is CASSPGQGAEAFF.

On this clonotype itself: Since a much larger clone is just one base distant, this may be a read error. The V call is TRBV9, the J call TRBJ2-7; perhaps TRBD2 as D (7 bases). CDR1 and CDR2 from the germline V gene are SGDLS and YYNGEE. This CDR3 spans 15 amino acids. The V and J ends lost 3 bases and 1 base respectively, with 14 bases between them. The CDR3 protein is CASSGEEGGSYEQYF. Here the CDR3 DNA reads TGTGCCAGCAGCGGGGAGGAGGGGGGGTCCTACGAGCAGTACTTC.